This TCR beta chain emerged from a study of OX40 agonist ivuxolimab in advanced cancers. Repertoires were generated with immunoSEQ multiplex PCR, while TCRdb's copy carries only in-frame clones and drops some. The data show about 130,000 clones, approximately 90% seen once. There are 13 residues in the CDR3. From germline, CDR1 is SEHNR and CDR2 FQNEAQ (reference sequence). The sequencing here drew on CD4+ or CD8+ T cells sorted from blood, taken in a trial of the OX40 agonist ivuxolimab. This clonotype was sampled from an adult with an advanced solid tumor such as melanoma, head and neck, liver or kidney cancer. V is TRBV7-9 and J is TRBJ2-5; D possibly uses TRBD1 or TRBD2 (5 bases each). The end of the DNA is better explained by TRBJ2-7, so the J call may be wrong. In nucleotides, the CDR3 is TGTGCCAGTACCGGGACGGGGACCTACGAGCAGTACTTC. Its protein is CASTGTGTYEQYF.